The next 22 T cell receptor beta chains were all read from a single sample in a study of identical twins. TCRdb re-analysed the 5' RACE reads in MiXCR, keeping a single row per CDR3 protein. This table holds approximately 230,000 distinct CDR3 sequences, 6.5% found once. This same sample was also taken into another study, of T cells expressing NK-cell markers.

Sequences were obtained from CD8+ T cells sorted from blood. Every receptor here comes from a woman aged 18-30 years in good health.

V gene TRBV9 combines with J gene TRBJ2-6; no clear D gene. The CDR3 has 12 residues. V was trimmed by 3 bases and J by 2 bases, leaving 0 bases between them. Germline CDR1 SGDLS, CDR2 YYNGEE. For the CDR3, the DNA is TGTGCCAGCAGCGCTGGGGCCAACGTCCTGACTTTC. It yields the protein CASSAGANVLTF.

The chain couples TRBV12-3 or TRBV12-4 to TRBJ2-7; D not certain. V was clipped by 2 bases and J by 4 bases, with 6 bases between them. The CDR3 has 12 amino acids. CDR3 amino acids: CASSLIRYEQYF. The DNA of the CDR3 is TGTGCCAGCAGTTTAATAAGATACGAGCAGTACTTC.

The DNA for the CDR3 is TGTGCCAGCAGTGGGTCGGGCAGGACCTACAACTCTGGGGCCAACGTCCTGACTTTC. It translates to CASSGSGRTYNSGANVLTF. This chain uses TRBV27 with TRBJ2-6; D is ambiguous. V shed 5 bases and J shed 0 bases, with 20 bases lying between them. The CDR3 is 19 amino acids. The germline V gene has CDR1 MNHEY and CDR2 SMNVEV (reference sequence). Full variable domain (rest looked up from reference TRBV27 and TRBJ2-6): EAQVTQNPRYLITVTGKKLTVTCSQNMNHEYMSWYRQDPGLGLRQIYYSMNVEVTDKGDVPEGYKVSRKEKRNFPLILESPSPNQTSLYFCASSGSGRTYNSGANVLTFGAGSRLTVL.

A single count supports this clonotype. The chain is built from TRBV7-2 and TRBJ2-1, with 7 bases aligning to TRBD2. The germline V gene encodes CDR1 SGHTA and CDR2 FQGNSA. V dropped 7 bases and J dropped 3; count of bases not matched to a gene: 9. The length of the CDR3 is 15 residues. The CDR3, as DNA: TGTGCCAGCAACCAACTGGGAGGGGACTACAATGAGCAGTTCTTC. Its translation: CASNQLGGDYNEQFF.

This clonotype was recorded at least ten times. The chain has TRBV4-3 and TRBJ2-1, with D hard to call. The germline V gene encodes CDR1 LGHNA and CDR2 YSLEER. V was trimmed by 4 bases and J by 3 bases, leaving 13 bases between them. The CDR3 length is 15 residues. CDR3 DNA sequence: TGCGCCAGCAGCCTCGGTACGGCTATCTACAATGAGCAGTTCTTC. The encoded protein is CASSLGTAIYNEQFF.

There are many counts of this clonotype. The CDR3 DNA follows: TGTGCCAGTTTTCAGGGGTTGAGCAATCAGCCCCAGCATTTT. Its protein product is CASFQGLSNQPQHF. The chain joins TRBV6-1 to TRBJ1-5, with D possibly being TRBD1 (6 bases). Germline V gene sequence: CDR1 MNHNS, CDR2 SASEGT. Trimming removed 9 bases from V and 1 base from J, with 13 bases in between. This CDR3 has 14 amino acids.

This chain connects TRBV3-1 to TRBJ2-7, with 7 nucleotides matching TRBD2. V trimming: 3 bases; J trimming: 4 bases; junction bases outside the gene matches: 12. The germline CDR1 and CDR2 sequences are LGHDT and YNNKEL (reference sequence). CDR3 size: 16 residues. The CDR3 spells CASSQGGGTTNYEQYF. In DNA form, the CDR3 reads TGTGCCAGCAGCCAGGGGGGGGGGACGACGAATTACGAGCAGTACTTC.

This clonotype was seen ten or more times. The rearrangement links TRBV3-1 to TRBJ2-1; TRBD2 aligns across 7 bases. V lost 0 bases to trimming and J lost 9 bases; unmatched junction nucleotides: 14. The length of the CDR3 is 17 residues. The germline V gene has CDR1 LGHDT and CDR2 YNNKEL (reference sequence). The CDR3 loop reads CASSQDGAGDLFTEQFF. The CDR3 nucleotides read TGTGCCAGCAGCCAAGACGGTGCGGGGGACCTTTTCACTGAGCAGTTCTTC.

This clonotype was recorded at least ten times. V usage is TRBV5-5 and J usage is TRBJ2-1; unclear D gene. Trimming removed 5 bases from V and 7 bases from J, with 7 bases in between. This CDR3 comprises 11 residues. Germline V gene lookup returns CDR1 SGHKS and CDR2 YYEKEE (reference sequence). CDR3 protein: CASSFINEQFF. The CDR3 DNA reads as TGTGCCAGCAGTTTCATTAATGAGCAGTTCTTC.

This clonotype was observed a few times. V and J are TRBV4-1 and TRBJ1-1; D possibly corresponds to TRBD1 (6 bases). The CDR3 extends over 14 amino acids. Germline assignment: CDR1 MGHRA and CDR2 YSYEKL. V dropped 0 bases and J dropped 4 bases, with 9 bases sitting between them. CDR3 residues: CASSQEGASTEAFF. For the CDR3, the DNA is TGCGCCAGCAGCCAAGAGGGGGCCAGCACTGAAGCTTTCTTT.

This clonotype was recorded many times. The V and J genes are TRBV12-3 or TRBV12-4 and TRBJ1-1, with a weak D call TRBD1 (5 bases). V dropped 3 bases and J dropped 7 bases, with 6 bases sitting between them. This CDR3 contains 11 residues. The chain's CDR3 is CASSLTVEAFF. The CDR3 DNA sequence: TGTGCCAGCAGTTTGACAGTTGAAGCTTTCTTT.

The rearrangement links TRBV11-2 to TRBJ1-1; TRBD1 aligns across 7 bases. With 5 bases clipped from V and 4 bases from J, the junction kept 10 bases outside the gene matches. The length of the CDR3 is 15 residues. Germline lookup yields CDR1 SGHAT and CDR2 FQNNGV. Here the CDR3 reads CASSPQTGRLTEAFF. The CDR3 bases are TGTGCCAGCAGCCCCCAGACAGGGCGTCTCACTGAAGCTTTCTTT.

This clonotype was counted a few times. This chain uses TRBV6-5 with TRBJ2-7; 7 bases line up with TRBD2. Germline V gene lookup returns CDR1 MNHEY and CDR2 SVGAGI. Losses at the gene ends were 4 bases for V and 3 bases for J; bases not matched to a gene: 6. This CDR3 contains 14 residues. Here the CDR3 reads CASSWGGAIYEQYF. The CDR3 DNA sequence: TGTGCCAGCAGTTGGGGGGGAGCTATCTACGAGCAGTACTTC.

This clonotype was seen more than once but under ten times. V is TRBV11-2 and J is TRBJ1-2, with 8 positions matching TRBD1. Germline values: CDR1 SGHAT, CDR2 FQNNGV. This CDR3 region has 15 residues. Losses at the gene ends were 5 bases for V and 3 bases for J; bases not matched to a gene: 8. The CDR3 here is CASSPFDRGYYGYTF. The DNA of the CDR3 is TGTGCCAGCAGCCCATTCGACAGGGGATACTATGGCTACACCTTC.

The chain is built from TRBV6-1 and TRBJ2-2; 11 bases align to TRBD2. This CDR3 is built from 17 residues. J gave up 1 base and V 6 bases, and 7 bases lay outside the gene matches. CDR1 is MNHNS and CDR2 is SASEGT in the germline V gene. The CDR3 sequence: CASSRGTSGVNTGELFF. The CDR3 bases are TGTGCCAGCAGCCGCGGGACTAGCGGAGTGAACACCGGGGAGCTGTTTTTT.

This clonotype was found many times. CDR3 sequence: CASSQERGGGYNEQFF. The CDR3 DNA sequence: TGTGCCAGCAGCCAGGAGCGTGGGGGGGGATACAATGAGCAGTTCTTC. J is TRBJ2-1 and V is TRBV3-1, with TRBD2 matching over 7 bases. There are 16 residues in the CDR3. From germline, CDR1 is LGHDT and CDR2 YNNKEL (reference sequence). V was clipped by 3 bases and J by 4 bases; unmatched bases: 9.

Ten or more counts support this clonotype. This CDR3 is CASGLLDRDSPLHF. DNA of the CDR3: TGTGCTAGTGGTTTGTTGGACAGAGATTCACCCCTCCACTTT. The chain is built from TRBV12-5 and TRBJ1-6; D possibly corresponds to TRBD1 (6 bases). The CDR3 runs to 14 residues. Germline V gene data show CDR1 as LGHNT and CDR2 as FRNRAP. The V end lost 2 bases, the J end lost 8 bases, and 10 bases lay between the germline ends.

This clonotype was detected a few times. The chain combines TRBV7-6 with TRBJ2-3; the match to TRBD2 covers 16 bases. The ends lost 6 bases at V and 3 bases at J; junction bases unmatched: 3. Germline V gene lookup returns CDR1 SGHVS and CDR2 FNYEAQ. The CDR3 spans 16 residues. The CDR3 DNA sequence: TGTGCCAGCAGGAAGGGACTAGCGGGGGGGACAGATACGCAGTATTTT. Protein sequence: CASRKGLAGGTDTQYF.

CDR3 sequence (DNA): TGTGCCAGCAGCTTTTCTCCCGATGAGCAGTTCTTC. Translating gives CASSFSPDEQFF. The chain links TRBV7-9 to TRBJ2-1; D is unresolved. Germline CDR1 SEHNR, CDR2 FQNEAQ (reference sequence). The CDR3 loop spans 12 amino acids. V was pared by 3 bases and J by 8 bases, with 8 bases between.

This clonotype has just a few counts. The V gene is TRBV10-1, the J gene TRBJ2-1, with TRBD1 identical over 10 bases. The CDR3 has 16 amino acids. The junction had 8 bases not matched to a gene; V was cut back by 2 bases and J by 7 bases. Germline assignment: CDR1 WNHNN and CDR2 SYGVQD (reference sequence). The CDR3 nucleotides are TGCGCCAGCAGTGAGATGGGGGACAGGGGTTGGAATGAGCAGTTCTTC. Protein product: CASSEMGDRGWNEQFF.

The rearrangement links TRBV9 to TRBJ1-1, with 8 positions matching TRBD1. V lost 3 bases to trimming and J lost 4 bases; unmatched junction nucleotides: 5. Germline values: CDR1 SGDLS, CDR2 YYNGEE. The CDR3 has 14 residues. CDR3 DNA: TGTGCCAGCAGCGCAGGGGGCTGGAGCACTGAAGCTTTCTTT. This translates into CASSAGGWSTEAFF.

This clonotype has a handful of counts. The gene calls are TRBV7-9 and TRBJ1-6; 11 bases are a match to TRBD1. Germline CDR1 SEHNR, CDR2 FQNEAQ (reference sequence). The ends lost 5 bases at V and 7 bases at J; junction bases unmatched: 4. This CDR3 comprises 15 residues. The CDR3 DNA reads TGTGCCAGCAGCCACGGGACAGGGGGGAATTCACCCCTCCACTTT. It codes for CASSHGTGGNSPLHF.